The source of this T cell receptor (beta chain) is a study of blood T cell repertoires in COVID-19. At the level of the study: Acute-phase and convalescent COVID-19 samples originated in the United States, Italy and Spain. The cDNA or gDNA used as material had been derived from T cells, B-cell-depleted T cells, or PBMCs.

V gave up 1 base and J gave up 11 bases, with 15 bases separating them. This CDR3 has 14 residues. CDR1 MNHNS and CDR2 SASEGT come from the germline V gene. Authors' processing steps: Quantification of nucleated cells was approximated via reference gene primer amplification. TCRdb's table, derived via immunoSEQ multiplex PCR, lists solely in-frame clones and lacks some. That table furnishes V, J and clone size, whereas the DNA furnished D and trimming. Altogether about 200,000 clones are present, more than 65% being singletons, with the ten largest covering approximately 13%. This receptor was obtained from a human donor in a cohort sampled during active COVID-19. Sequencing was carried out using peripheral blood. The chain is built from TRBV6-1 and TRBJ1-5, with a tentative D call TRBD1 (5 bases). The DNA for the CDR3 is TGTGCCAGCAGTGAAGTTCCCACGGAGGGGTCCCAGCATTTT. Translating it yields CASSEVPTEGSQHF.